Presented here are 8 T cell receptor beta chains from one specimen sequenced in a study of cytomegalovirus exposure and HLA in healthy donors. The primer mix had 60 Vbeta and 13 Jbeta primers. TCRdb's copy holds only in-frame clones and misses some; the assay was immunoSEQ multiplex PCR. The sample contains approximately 140,000 clones, more than 60% of which appear only once. Sequences were obtained from PBMCs. The source of these receptors is a female donor in good health and CMV-seronegative.

The chain links TRBV6-5 to TRBJ2-1; no clear D gene. The V gene lost 6 bases and the J gene lost 0 bases, with 12 bases spanning the gap. Germline assignment: CDR1 MNHEY and CDR2 SVGAGI. This CDR3 has 15 amino acids. The CDR3 region is CASSLNGSSYNEQFF. CDR3 DNA sequence: TGTGCCAGCAGCCTTAATGGTAGCTCCTACAATGAGCAGTTCTTC.

The chain joins TRBV14 to TRBJ1-1; 7 nucleotides match TRBD1. CDR3 length: 17 residues. CDR1 SGHDN and CDR2 FVKESK come from the germline V gene. Trimming at V came to 4 bases and at J to 3 bases, leaving 14 bases not matched to a gene. This CDR3 reads CASSRPGGTVAYTEAFF. The DNA for the CDR3 is TGTGCCAGCAGCCGCCCAGGGGGTACGGTAGCGTACACTGAAGCTTTCTTT.

This clone showed up just a few times. The chain employs TRBV19 and TRBJ1-5, with a possible D match to TRBD1 (6 bases). The V gene lost 4 bases and the J gene lost 5 bases, with 15 bases spanning the gap. The CDR3 totals 15 residues. Germline CDR1 and CDR2: LNHDA and SQIVND (reference sequence). Here the CDR3 DNA reads TGTGCCAGTAGTACCAACGAGGGGGATCATCAGCCCCAGCATTTT. This gives the protein CASSTNEGDHQPQHF.

The chain couples TRBV11-2 to TRBJ2-1; TRBD2 matches at 7 bases. The CDR3 contains 18 residues. Per the germline V gene, CDR1 is SGHAT and CDR2 is FQNNGV. With V trimmed by 5 bases and J by 0 bases, 13 bases remained unmatched. This CDR3 is CASSPISGTISSYNEQFF. The CDR3 coding sequence is TGTGCCAGCAGCCCAATATCCGGGACTATAAGCTCCTACAATGAGCAGTTCTTC.

This sequence joins TRBV12-5 and TRBJ1-2, with 8 bases fitting TRBD1. After removal of 3 bases from V and 1 base from J, the junction contained 13 bases not matched to a gene. The CDR3 is 18 amino acids. The germline CDR1 and CDR2 sequences are LGHNT and FRNRAP. In DNA form, the CDR3 reads TGTGCTAGTGGTTTCCCCTCTTCCAGGGGGCCTTTTAACTATGGCTACACCTTC. It codes for CASGFPSSRGPFNYGYTF. Variable domain in full (rest from reference TRBV12-5 and TRBJ1-2): DARVTQTPRHKVTEMGQEVTMRCQPILGHNTVFWYRQTMMQGLELLAYFRNRAPLDDSGMPKDRFSAEMPDATLATLKIQPSEPRDSAVYFCASGFPSSRGPFNYGYTFGSGTRLTVV.

The CDR3 loop is CASSYSGIQPGGAFF. The CDR3 DNA reads as TGTGCCAGCAGTTACTCGGGAATACAACCGGGGGGAGCTTTCTTT. The genes are TRBV6-5 and TRBJ1-1; maybe TRBD1 (5 bases). Germline CDR1 MNHEY, CDR2 SVGAGI. The CDR3 is 15 residues long. Trimming shortened V by 0 bases and J by 10 bases, and 18 bases separated the two germline ends.

This chain links TRBV9 with TRBJ1-1; D is possibly TRBD1 (6 bases). The CDR3 length is 13 residues. The ends were cut back, 3 bases at V and 8 bases at J, with 14 bases in the middle. Germline assignment: CDR1 SGDLS and CDR2 YYNGEE. This chain's CDR3 is CASSGLTGSEAFF. The DNA of the CDR3 is TGTGCCAGCAGCGGATTAACAGGGTCCGAAGCTTTCTTT.

The chain links TRBV7-9 to TRBJ1-1; 7 bases align to TRBD1. The V gene's germline CDR1 is SEHNR and CDR2 FQNEAQ (reference sequence). The CDR3 has 12 residues. The trim removed 3 bases at V and 10 bases at J, leaving 5 bases unmatched. CDR3 sequence reads: CASSLSDRTAFF. The CDR3 DNA sequence: TGTGCCAGCAGCTTGTCGGACAGGACAGCTTTCTTT.